This entry features one T cell receptor beta chain sequence. Its antigen remains unidentified. The data stem from a study of T-cell memory formation after mild COVID-19. Findings of the study overall: Contracting clones from day 15 to 85 showed balanced CD4/CD8; later expanders favored CD4+. Shrinking CD4+ clones were chiefly CM and EM; CD8+ ones were chiefly EMRA.

A single record per CDR3 protein comes from TCRdb applying MiXCR to the 5' RACE reads. The sample lists about 560,000 distinct CDR3 sequences, 17% occurring once. The V gene lost 6 bases and the J gene lost 4 bases, with 19 bases spanning the gap. Germline-derived CDR1 and CDR2 are DFQATT and SNEGSKA (reference sequence). CDR3 size: 15 residues. The material sequenced was PBMCs or a T cell subset sorted from them (not recorded which). The chain couples TRBV20-1 to TRBJ1-5; D gene ambiguous. This receptor was identified in an adult woman who had mild COVID-19 (a few samples of this study predate the infection). Cell type and time point are not known. The CDR3 is CSATGEAYRNQPQHF. CDR3 sequence (DNA): TGCAGTGCCACTGGGGAGGCATATAGAAATCAGCCCCAGCATTTT.